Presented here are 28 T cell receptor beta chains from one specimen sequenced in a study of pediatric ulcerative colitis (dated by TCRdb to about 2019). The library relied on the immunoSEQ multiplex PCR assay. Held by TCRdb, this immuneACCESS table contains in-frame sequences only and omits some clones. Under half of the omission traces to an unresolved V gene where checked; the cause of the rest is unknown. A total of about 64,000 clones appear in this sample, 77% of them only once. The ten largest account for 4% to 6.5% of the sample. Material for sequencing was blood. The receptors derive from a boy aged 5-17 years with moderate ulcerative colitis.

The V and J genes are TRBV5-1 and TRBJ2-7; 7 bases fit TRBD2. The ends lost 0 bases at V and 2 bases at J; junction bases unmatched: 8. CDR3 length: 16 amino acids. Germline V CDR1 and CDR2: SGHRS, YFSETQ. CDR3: CASSLVASAGAYEQYF. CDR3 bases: TGCGCCAGCAGCTTGGTGGCCTCGGCGGGGGCCTACGAGCAGTACTTC.

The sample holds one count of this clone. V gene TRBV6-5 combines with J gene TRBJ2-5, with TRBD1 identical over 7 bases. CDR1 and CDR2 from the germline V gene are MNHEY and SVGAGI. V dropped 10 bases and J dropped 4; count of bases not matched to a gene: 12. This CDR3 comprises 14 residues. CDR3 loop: CATRTGLRVETQYF. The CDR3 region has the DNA TGTGCCACCCGGACAGGACTGAGAGTAGAGACCCAGTACTTC.

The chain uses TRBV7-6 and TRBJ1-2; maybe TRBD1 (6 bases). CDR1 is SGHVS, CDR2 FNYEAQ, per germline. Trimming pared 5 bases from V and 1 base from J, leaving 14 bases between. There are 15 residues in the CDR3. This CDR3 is CASSPQGSLNYGYTF. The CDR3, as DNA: TGTGCCAGCAGCCCACAGGGCTCCCTTAACTATGGCTACACCTTC.

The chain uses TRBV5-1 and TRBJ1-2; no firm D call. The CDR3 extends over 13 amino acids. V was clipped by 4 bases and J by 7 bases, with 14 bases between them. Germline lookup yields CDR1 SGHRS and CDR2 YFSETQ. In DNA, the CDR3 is TGCGCCAGCAGCCCCCCCCGAGAGAGTGGCTACACCTTC. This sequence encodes CASSPPRESGYTF.

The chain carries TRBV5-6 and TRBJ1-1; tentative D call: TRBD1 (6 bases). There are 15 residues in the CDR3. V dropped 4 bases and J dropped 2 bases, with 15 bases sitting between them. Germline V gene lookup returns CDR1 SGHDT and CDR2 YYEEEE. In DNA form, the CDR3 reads TGTGCCAGCAGCCCAGTGGGCAGGGGAAACACTGAAGCTTTCTTT. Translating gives CASSPVGRGNTEAFF.

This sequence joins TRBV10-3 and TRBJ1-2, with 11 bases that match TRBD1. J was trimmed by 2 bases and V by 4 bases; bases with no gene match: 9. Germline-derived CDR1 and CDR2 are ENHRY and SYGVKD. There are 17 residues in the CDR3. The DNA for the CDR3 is TGTGCCATCAGTGCAATCGGACAGGGGGCCCGGAACTATGGCTACACCTTC. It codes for CAISAIGQGARNYGYTF.

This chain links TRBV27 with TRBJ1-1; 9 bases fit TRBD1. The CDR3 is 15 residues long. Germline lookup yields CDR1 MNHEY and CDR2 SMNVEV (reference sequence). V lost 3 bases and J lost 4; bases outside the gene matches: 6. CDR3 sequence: CASSLDRGPGTEAFF. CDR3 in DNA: TGTGCCAGCAGTTTGGACAGGGGACCTGGCACTGAAGCTTTCTTT.

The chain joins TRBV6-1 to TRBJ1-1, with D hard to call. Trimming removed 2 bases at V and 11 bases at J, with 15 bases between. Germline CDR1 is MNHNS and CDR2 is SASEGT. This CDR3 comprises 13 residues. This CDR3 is CASSEPARKGAFF. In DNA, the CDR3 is TGTGCCAGCAGTGAACCAGCCCGAAAAGGGGCTTTCTTT.

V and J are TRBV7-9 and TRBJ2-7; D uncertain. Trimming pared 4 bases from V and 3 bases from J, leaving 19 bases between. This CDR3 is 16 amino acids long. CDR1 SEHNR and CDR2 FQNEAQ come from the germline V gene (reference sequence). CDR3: CASSSPDGQYFYEQYF. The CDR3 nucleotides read TGTGCCAGCAGCTCTCCGGACGGTCAATACTTCTACGAGCAGTACTTC.

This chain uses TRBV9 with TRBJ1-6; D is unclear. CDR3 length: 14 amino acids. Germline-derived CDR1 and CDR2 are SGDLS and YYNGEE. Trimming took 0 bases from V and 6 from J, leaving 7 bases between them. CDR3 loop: CASSVEATNSPLHF. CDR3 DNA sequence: TGTGCCAGCAGCGTAGAGGCAACTAATTCACCCCTCCACTTT. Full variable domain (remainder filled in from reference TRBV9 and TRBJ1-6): DSGVTQTPKHLITATGQRVTLRCSPRSGDLSVYWYQQSLDQGLQFLIQYYNGEERAKGNILERFSAQQFPDLHSELNLSSLELGDSALYFCASSVEATNSPLHFGNGTRLTVT.

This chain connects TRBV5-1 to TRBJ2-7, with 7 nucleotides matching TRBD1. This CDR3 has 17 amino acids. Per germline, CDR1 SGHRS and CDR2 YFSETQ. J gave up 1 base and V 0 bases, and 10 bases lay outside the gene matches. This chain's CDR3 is CASSLDGRQGDSYEQYF. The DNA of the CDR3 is TGCGCCAGCAGCTTGGACGGGCGGCAGGGGGATTCCTACGAGCAGTACTTC.

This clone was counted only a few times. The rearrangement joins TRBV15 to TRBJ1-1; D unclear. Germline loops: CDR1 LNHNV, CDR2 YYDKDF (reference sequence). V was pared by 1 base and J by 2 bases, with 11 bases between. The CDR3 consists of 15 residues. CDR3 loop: CATSRGHRINTEAFF. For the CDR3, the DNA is TGTGCCACCAGCAGAGGGCACAGAATCAACACTGAAGCTTTCTTT.

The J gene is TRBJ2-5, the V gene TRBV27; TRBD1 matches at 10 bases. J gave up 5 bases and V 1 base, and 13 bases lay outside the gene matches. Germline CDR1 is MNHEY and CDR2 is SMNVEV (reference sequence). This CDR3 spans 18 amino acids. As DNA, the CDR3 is TGTGCCAGCAGTTTATGGGCGTGGGGGACAGGGGAGATGGAGACCCAGTACTTC. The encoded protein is CASSLWAWGTGEMETQYF.

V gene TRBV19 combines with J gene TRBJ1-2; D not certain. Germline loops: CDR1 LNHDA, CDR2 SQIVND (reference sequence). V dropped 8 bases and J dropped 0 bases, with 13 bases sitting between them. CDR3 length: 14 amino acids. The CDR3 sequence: CASLHHPANYGYTF. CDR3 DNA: TGTGCCAGTCTTCACCATCCAGCTAACTATGGCTACACCTTC.

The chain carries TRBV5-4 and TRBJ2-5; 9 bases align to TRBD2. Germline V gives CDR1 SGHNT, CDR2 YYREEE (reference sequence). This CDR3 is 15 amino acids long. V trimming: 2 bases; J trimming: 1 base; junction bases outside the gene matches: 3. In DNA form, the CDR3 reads TGTGCCAGCAGCTTAGGGCGGGGGGGCCAAGAGACCCAGTACTTC. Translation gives CASSLGRGGQETQYF.

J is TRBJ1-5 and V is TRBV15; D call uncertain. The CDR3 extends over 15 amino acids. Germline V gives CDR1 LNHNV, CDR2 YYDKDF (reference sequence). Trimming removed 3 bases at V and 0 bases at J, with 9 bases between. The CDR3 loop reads CATSRDQNSNQPQHF. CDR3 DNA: TGTGCCACCAGCAGGGATCAGAATAGCAATCAGCCCCAGCATTTT.

The CDR3, as DNA: TGCGCCAGCAGCTTTATGACATCCGAAGGCTACACCTTC. Its translation is CASSFMTSEGYTF. This sequence joins TRBV5-1 and TRBJ1-2; the D is unclear. The CDR3 totals 13 residues. Germline V gene data show CDR1 as SGHRS and CDR2 as YFSETQ. The V gene lost 2 bases and the J gene lost 8 bases, with 13 bases spanning the gap.

The CDR3 DNA reads as TGTGCCAGCAGCTTCACCCGGGACAGGGAATATGGCTACACCTTC. As protein: CASSFTRDREYGYTF. The V call is TRBV7-2, the J call TRBJ1-2, with 9 bases lining up with TRBD1. The CDR3 runs to 15 residues. Trimming at V came to 3 bases and at J to 5 bases, leaving 7 bases not matched to a gene. The germline V gene has CDR1 SGHTA and CDR2 FQGNSA. Based on the CDR3 plus reference TRBV7-2 and TRBJ1-2, the full variable domain is GAGVSQSPSNKVTEKGKDVELRCDPISGHTALYWYRQSLGQGLEFLIYFQGNSAPDKSGLPSDRFSAERTGGSVSTLTIQRTQQEDSAVYLCASSFTRDREYGYTFGSGTRLTVV.

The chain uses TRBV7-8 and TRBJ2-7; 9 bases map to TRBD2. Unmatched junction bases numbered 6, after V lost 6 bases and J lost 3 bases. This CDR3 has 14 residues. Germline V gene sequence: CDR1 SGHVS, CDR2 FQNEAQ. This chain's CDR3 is CASSRGLAFYEQYF. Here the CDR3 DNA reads TGTGCCAGCAGTAGGGGACTAGCCTTCTACGAGCAGTACTTC.

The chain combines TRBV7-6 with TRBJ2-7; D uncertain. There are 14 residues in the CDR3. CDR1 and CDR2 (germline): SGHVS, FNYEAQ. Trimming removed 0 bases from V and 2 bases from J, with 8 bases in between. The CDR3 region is CASSLAPIAYEQYF. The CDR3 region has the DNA TGTGCCAGCAGCTTAGCCCCGATCGCCTACGAGCAGTACTTC.

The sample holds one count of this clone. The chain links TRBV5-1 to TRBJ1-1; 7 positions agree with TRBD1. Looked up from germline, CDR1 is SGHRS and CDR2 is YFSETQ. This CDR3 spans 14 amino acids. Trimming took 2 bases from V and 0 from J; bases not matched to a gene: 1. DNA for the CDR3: TGCGCCAGCAGCTTTCAGGGGGTGAACACTGAAGCTTTCTTT. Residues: CASSFQGVNTEAFF.

The DNA of the CDR3 is TGTGCCAGCAGTGAGCTAATCGATTTCTCTGGAAACACCATATATTTT. This sequence encodes CASSELIDFSGNTIYF. The chain recombines TRBV6-1 with TRBJ1-3; D not certain. Germline CDR1 reads MNHNS; CDR2 reads SASEGT. The CDR3 has 16 amino acids. V was cut by 3 bases and J by 0 bases, with 12 bases left in between.

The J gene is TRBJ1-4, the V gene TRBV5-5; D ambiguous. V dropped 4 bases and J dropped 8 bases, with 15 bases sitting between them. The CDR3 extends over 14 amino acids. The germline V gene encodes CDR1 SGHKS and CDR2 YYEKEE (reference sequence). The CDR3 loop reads CASSRSAENEKLFF. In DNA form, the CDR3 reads TGTGCCAGCAGCAGGAGCGCGGAGAACGAAAAACTGTTTTTT.

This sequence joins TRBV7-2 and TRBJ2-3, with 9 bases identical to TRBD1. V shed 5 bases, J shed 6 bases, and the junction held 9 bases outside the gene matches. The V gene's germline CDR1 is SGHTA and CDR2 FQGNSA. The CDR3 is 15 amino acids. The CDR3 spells CASSLGQGGIDTQYF. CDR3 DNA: TGTGCCAGCAGCCTGGGACAGGGTGGAATCGATACGCAGTATTTT.

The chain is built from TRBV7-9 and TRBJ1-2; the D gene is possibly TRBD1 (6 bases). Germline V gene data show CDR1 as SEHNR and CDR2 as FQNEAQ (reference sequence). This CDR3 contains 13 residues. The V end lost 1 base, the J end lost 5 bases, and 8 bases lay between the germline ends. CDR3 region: CASSLDRDYGYTF. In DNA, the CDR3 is TGTGCCAGCAGCTTAGACAGGGATTATGGCTACACCTTC.

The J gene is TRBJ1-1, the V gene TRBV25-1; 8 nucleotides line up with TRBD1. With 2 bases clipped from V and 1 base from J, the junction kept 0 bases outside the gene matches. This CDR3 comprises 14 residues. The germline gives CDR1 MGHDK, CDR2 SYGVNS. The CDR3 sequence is CASSEQGANTEAFF. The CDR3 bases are TGTGCCAGCAGTGAACAGGGGGCGAACACTGAAGCTTTCTTT.

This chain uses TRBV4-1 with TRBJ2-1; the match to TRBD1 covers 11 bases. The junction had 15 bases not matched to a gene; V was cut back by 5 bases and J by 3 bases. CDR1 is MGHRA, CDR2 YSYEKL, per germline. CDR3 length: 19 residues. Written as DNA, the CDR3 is TGCGCCAGCAGCACTTGGACAGGGGGCCTCTCCGACGTCTACAATGAGCAGTTCTTC. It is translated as CASSTWTGGLSDVYNEQFF.

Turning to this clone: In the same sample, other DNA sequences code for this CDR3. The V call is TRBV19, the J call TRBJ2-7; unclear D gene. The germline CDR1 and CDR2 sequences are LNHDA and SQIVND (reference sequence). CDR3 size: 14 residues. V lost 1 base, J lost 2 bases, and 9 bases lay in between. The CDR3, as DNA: TGTGCCAGTAGTATAGGACAAGGAGCCTACGAGCAGTACTTC. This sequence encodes CASSIGQGAYEQYF.